This T cell receptor (beta chain) derives from a study of shared clonotypes between healthy human individuals. The protocol was immunoSEQ multiplex PCR, while the TCRdb copy is restricted to in-frame clones and leaves out a portion. The sample has over 2 million clones; approximately 95% are singletons. Germline V CDR1 and CDR2: MDHEN, SYDVKM. This CDR3 comprises 15 residues. The V and J ends lost 5 bases and 0 bases, in that order; junction bases with no gene match: 5. V is TRBV28 and J is TRBJ2-3; TRBD1 matches at 7 bases. The sequenced sample consisted of naive CD4+ T cells sorted from blood. Subset specified: CD45RA+ positively selected. The TCR sequence derives from a man aged 18 to 29 in good health. CDR3 sequence reads: CASSNRGSSTDTQYF. The CDR3 DNA is TGTGCCAGCAGTAACAGGGGTTCTAGCACAGATACGCAGTATTTT.